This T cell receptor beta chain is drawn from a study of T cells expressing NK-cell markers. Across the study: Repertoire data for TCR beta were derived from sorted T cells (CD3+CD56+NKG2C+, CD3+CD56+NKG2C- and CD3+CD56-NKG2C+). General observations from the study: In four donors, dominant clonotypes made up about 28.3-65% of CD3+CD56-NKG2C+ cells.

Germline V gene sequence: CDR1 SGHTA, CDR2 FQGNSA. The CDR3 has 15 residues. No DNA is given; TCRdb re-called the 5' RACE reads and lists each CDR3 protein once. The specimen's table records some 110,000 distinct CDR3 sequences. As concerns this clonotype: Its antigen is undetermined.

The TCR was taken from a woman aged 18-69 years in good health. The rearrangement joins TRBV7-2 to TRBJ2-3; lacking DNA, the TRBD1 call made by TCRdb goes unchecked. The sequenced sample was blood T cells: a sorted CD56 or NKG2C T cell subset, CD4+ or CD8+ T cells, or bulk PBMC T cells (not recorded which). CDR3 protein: CASSFPPLGTDTQYF.